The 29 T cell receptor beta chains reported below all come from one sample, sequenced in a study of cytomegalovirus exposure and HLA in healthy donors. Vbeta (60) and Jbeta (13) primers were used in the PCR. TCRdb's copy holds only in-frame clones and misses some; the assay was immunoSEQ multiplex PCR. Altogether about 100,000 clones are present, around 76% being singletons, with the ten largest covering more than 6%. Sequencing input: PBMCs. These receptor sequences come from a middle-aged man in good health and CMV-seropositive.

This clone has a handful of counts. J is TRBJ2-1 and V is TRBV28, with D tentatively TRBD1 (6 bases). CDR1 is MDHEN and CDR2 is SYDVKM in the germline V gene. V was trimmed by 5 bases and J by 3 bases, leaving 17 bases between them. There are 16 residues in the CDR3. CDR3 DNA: TGTGCCAGCAGTAATCCCCGGGACATCGGCTACAATGAGCAGTTCTTC. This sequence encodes CASSNPRDIGYNEQFF.

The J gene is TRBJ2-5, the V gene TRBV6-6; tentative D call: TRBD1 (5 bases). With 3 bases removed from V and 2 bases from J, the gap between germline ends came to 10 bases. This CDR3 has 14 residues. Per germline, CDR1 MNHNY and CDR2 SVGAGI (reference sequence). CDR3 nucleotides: TGTGCCAGCAGTTATACAGGCCCTCAAGAGACCCAGTACTTC. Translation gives CASSYTGPQETQYF.

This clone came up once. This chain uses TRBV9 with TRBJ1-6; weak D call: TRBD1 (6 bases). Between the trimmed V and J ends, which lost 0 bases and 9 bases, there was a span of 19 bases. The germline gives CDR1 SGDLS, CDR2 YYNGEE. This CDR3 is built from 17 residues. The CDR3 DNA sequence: TGTGCCAGCAGCGTAGAGGGGGACCCAAAAGGGGGTTCACCCCTCCACTTT. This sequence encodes CASSVEGDPKGGSPLHF.

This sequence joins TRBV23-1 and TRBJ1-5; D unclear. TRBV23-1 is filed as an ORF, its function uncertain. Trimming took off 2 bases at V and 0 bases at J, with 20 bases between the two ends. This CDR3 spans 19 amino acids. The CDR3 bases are TGCGCCAGCAGTCAAGCCCCGGCGCGGGGTCGATATAGCAATCAGCCCCAGCATTTT. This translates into CASSQAPARGRYSNQPQHF.

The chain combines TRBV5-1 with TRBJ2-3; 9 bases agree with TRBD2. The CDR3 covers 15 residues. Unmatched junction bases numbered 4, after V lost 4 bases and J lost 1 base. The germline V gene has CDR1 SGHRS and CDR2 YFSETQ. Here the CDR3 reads CASSPSGGRTDTQYF. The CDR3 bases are TGCGCCAGCAGCCCCAGCGGGGGGCGCACAGATACGCAGTATTTT. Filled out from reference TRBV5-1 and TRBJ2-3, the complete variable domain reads KAGVTQTPRYLIKTRGQQVTLSCSPISGHRSVSWYQQTPGQGLQFLFEYFSETQRNKGNFPGRFSGRQFSNSRSEMNVSTLELGDSALYLCASSPSGGRTDTQYFGPGTRLTVL.

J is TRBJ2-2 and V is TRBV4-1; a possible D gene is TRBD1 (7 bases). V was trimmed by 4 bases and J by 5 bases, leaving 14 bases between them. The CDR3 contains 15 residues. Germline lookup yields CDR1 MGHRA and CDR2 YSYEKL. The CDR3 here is CASSPIADRTGELFF. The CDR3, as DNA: TGCGCCAGCAGCCCAATAGCGGACAGGACCGGGGAGCTGTTTTTT.

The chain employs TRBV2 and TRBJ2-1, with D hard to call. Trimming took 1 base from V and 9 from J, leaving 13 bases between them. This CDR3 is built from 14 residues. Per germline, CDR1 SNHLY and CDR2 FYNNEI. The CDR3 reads CASSEGRHPGEQFF. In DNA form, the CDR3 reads TGTGCCAGCAGTGAAGGGCGACACCCAGGTGAGCAGTTCTTC.

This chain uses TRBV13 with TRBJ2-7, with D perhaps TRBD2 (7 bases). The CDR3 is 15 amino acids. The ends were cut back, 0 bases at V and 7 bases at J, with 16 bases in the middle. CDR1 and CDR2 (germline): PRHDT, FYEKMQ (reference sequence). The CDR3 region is CASSLGGGAGREQYF. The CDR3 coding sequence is TGTGCCAGCAGCTTAGGAGGGGGGGCAGGACGGGAGCAGTACTTC.

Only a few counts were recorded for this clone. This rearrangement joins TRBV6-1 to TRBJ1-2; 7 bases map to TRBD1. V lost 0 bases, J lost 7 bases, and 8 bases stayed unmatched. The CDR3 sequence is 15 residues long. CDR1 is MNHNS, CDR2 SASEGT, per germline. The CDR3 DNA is TGTGCCAGCAGTGAAGCGCTGACAGGGTCCCTTGGCTACACCTTC. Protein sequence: CASSEALTGSLGYTF.

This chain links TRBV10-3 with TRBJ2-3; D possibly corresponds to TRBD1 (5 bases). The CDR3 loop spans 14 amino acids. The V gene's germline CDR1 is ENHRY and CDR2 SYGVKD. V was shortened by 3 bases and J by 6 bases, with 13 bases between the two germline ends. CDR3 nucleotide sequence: TGTGCCATCAGTGATCAGGGATTGTCGGATACGCAGTATTTT. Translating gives CAISDQGLSDTQYF.

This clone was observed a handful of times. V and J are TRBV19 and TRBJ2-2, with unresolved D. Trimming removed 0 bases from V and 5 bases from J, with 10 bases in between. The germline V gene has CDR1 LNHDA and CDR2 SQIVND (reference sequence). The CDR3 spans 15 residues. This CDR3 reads CASSIDLRVTGELFF. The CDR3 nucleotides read TGTGCCAGTAGTATAGACCTCCGGGTAACCGGGGAGCTGTTTTTT.

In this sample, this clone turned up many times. CDR3 sequence reads: CASTQGNTEAFF. In DNA, the CDR3 is TGCGCCAGCACACAGGGGAACACTGAAGCTTTCTTT. V gene TRBV4-1 combines with J gene TRBJ1-1, with TRBD1 as a possible D gene (6 bases). Germline V gene sequence: CDR1 MGHRA, CDR2 YSYEKL. The V and J ends lost 7 bases and 1 base respectively, with 7 bases between them. The CDR3 extends over 12 amino acids.

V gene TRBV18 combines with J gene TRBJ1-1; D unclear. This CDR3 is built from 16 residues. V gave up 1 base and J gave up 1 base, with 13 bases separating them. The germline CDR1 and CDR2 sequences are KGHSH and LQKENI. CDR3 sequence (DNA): TGTGCCAGCTCACCACGAAGGCGGCCTCCGAACACTGAAGCTTTCTTT. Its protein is CASSPRRRPPNTEAFF.

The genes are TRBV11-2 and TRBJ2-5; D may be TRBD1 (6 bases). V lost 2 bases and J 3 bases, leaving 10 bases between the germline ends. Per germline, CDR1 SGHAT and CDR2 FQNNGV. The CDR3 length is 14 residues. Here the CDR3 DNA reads TGTGCCAGCAGCTTATTGGGACACGAAGAGACCCAGTACTTC. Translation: CASSLLGHEETQYF. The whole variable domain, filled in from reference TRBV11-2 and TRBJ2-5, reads EAGVAQSPRYKIIEKRQSVAFWCNPISGHATLYWYQQILGQGPKLLIQFQNNGVVDDSQLPKDRFSAERLKGVDSTLKIQPAKLEDSAVYLCASSLLGHEETQYFGPGTRLLVL.

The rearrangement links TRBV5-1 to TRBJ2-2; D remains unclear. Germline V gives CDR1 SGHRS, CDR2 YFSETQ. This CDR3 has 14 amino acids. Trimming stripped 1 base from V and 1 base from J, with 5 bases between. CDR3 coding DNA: TGCGCCAGCAGCTTGCAGTTGAACACCGGGGAGCTGTTTTTT. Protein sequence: CASSLQLNTGELFF.

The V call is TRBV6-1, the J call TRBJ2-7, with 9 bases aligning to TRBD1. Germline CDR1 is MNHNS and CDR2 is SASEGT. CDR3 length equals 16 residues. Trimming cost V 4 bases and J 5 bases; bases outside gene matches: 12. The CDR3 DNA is TGTGCCAGCAGTGCCGGAGGTGGGACAGGGAACCACGAGCAGTACTTC. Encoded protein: CASSAGGGTGNHEQYF.

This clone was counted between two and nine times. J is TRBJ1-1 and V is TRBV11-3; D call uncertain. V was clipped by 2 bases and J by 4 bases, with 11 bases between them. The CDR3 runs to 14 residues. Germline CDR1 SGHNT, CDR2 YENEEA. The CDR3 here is CASSLTANPTEAFF. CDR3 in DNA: TGTGCCAGCAGCTTAACAGCAAACCCCACTGAAGCTTTCTTT.

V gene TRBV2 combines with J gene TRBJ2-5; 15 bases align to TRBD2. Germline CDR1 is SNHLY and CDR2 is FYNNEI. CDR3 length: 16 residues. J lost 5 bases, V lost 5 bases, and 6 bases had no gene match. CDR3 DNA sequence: TGTGCCAGCAGTACTGGGACTAGCGGGGGGTTGGAGACCCAGTACTTC. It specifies CASSTGTSGGLETQYF. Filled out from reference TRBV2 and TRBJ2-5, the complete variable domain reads EPEVTQTPSHQVTQMGQEVILRCVPISNHLYFYWYRQILGQKVEFLVSFYNNEISEKSEIFDDQFSVERPDGSNFTLKIRSTKLEDSAMYFCASSTGTSGGLETQYFGPGTRLLVL.

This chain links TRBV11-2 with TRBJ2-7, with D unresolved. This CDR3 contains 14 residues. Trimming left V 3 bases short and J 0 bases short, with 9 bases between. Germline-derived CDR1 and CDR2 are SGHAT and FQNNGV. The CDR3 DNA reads TGTGCCAGCAGCTTGAATCCCAGCTCCTACGAGCAGTACTTC. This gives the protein CASSLNPSSYEQYF. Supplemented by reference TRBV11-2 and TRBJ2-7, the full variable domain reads EAGVAQSPRYKIIEKRQSVAFWCNPISGHATLYWYQQILGQGPKLLIQFQNNGVVDDSQLPKDRFSAERLKGVDSTLKIQPAKLEDSAVYLCASSLNPSSYEQYFGPGTRLTVT.

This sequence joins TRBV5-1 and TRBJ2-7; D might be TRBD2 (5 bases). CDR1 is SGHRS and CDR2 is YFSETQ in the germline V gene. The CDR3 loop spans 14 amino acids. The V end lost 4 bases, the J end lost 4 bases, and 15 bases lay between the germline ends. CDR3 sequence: CASSTSGLSYEQYF. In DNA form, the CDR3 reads TGCGCCAGCAGCACCTCTGGACTGTCGTACGAGCAGTACTTC.

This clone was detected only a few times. CDR3 DNA sequence: TGTGCCAGCAGTTCAGGGATCCCTCGAAATGAGCAGTTCTTC. It encodes CASSSGIPRNEQFF. The chain is built from TRBV13 and TRBJ2-1; maybe TRBD1 (5 bases). The CDR3 runs 14 residues. V was clipped by 6 bases and J by 7 bases, with 16 bases between them. Germline V gene data show CDR1 as PRHDT and CDR2 as FYEKMQ (reference sequence). The complete variable domain, with remaining parts taken from reference TRBV13 and TRBJ2-1, reads AAGVIQSPRHLIKEKRETATLKCYPIPRHDTVYWYQQGPGQDPQFLISFYEKMQSDKGSIPDRFSAQQFSDYHSELNMSSLELGDSALYFCASSSGIPRNEQFFGPGTRLTVL.

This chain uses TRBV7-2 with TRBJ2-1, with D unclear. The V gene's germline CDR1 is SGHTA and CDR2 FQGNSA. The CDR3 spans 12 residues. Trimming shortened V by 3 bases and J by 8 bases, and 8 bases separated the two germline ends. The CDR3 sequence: CASSLGSYEQFF. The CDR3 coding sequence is TGTGCCAGCAGCTTGGGCTCGTATGAGCAGTTCTTC.

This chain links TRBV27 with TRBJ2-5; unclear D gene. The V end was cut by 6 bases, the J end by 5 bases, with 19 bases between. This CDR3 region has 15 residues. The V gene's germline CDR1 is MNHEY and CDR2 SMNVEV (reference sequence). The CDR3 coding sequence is TGTGCCAGCAGCTCAACCCCTCTTCACTCGGAGACCCAGTACTTC. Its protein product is CASSSTPLHSETQYF.

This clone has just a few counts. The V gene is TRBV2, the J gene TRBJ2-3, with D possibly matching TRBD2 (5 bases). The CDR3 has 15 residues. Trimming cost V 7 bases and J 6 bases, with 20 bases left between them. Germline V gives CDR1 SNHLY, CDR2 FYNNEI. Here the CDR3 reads CASTLDLTSADTQYF. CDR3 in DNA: TGTGCCAGCACCCTTGACTTAACTAGTGCCGATACGCAGTATTTT.

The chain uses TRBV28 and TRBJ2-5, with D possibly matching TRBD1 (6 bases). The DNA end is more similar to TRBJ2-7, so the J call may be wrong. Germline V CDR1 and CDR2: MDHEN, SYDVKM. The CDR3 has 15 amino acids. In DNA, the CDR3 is TGTGCCAGCAGCCGGACAGATACTAGAACCTACGAGCAGTACTTC. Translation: CASSRTDTRTYEQYF.

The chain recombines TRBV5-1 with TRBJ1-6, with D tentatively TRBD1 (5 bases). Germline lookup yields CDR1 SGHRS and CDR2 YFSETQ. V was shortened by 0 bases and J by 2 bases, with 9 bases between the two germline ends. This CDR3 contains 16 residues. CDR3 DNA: TGCGCCAGCAGCTTGGAACAGGCGACCTATAATTCACCCCTCCACTTT. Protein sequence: CASSLEQATYNSPLHF.

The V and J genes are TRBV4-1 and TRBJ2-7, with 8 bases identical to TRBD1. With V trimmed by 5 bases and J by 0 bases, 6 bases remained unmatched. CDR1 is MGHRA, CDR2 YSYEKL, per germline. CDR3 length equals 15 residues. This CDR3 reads CASSYTDRGSYEQYF. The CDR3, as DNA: TGCGCCAGCAGCTATACTGACAGGGGCTCCTACGAGCAGTACTTC.

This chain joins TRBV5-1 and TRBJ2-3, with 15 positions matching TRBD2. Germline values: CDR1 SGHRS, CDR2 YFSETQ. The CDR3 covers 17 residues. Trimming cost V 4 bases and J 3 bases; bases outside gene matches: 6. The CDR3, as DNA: TGCGCCAGCAGCCCTGGACTAGCGGGGGGGCTAACAGATACGCAGTATTTT. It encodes CASSPGLAGGLTDTQYF.

The CDR3 DNA follows: TGTGCCAGCAGGGAAGCGGGGGGGGGAGATACGCAGTATTTT. Residues: CASREAGGGDTQYF. The rearrangement joins TRBV27 to TRBJ2-3, with TRBD2 identical over 10 bases. V was pared by 6 bases and J by 5 bases, with 5 bases of the junction left unmatched. CDR1 and CDR2 from the germline V gene are MNHEY and SMNVEV (reference sequence). This CDR3 contains 14 residues.